This TCR beta chain was found in a study of beta chain features in type 1 diabetes. For the study at large: Healthy donors resembled patients in age, gender and cell yields. Study-level results: In every one of the four CD4+ subsets, TCRB CDR3s were moderately but significantly shorter in Type 1 diabetes patients.

In the case of this clone: Its target is not known.

Expressed TCRB transcripts were sequenced because the entire RNA isolate underwent reverse transcription. TCRdb's copy holds only in-frame clones and misses some; the assay was immunoSEQ multiplex PCR. The data show around 710,000 clones, over 10% seen once. Germline CDR1 and CDR2: LGHNA and YSLEER. This CDR3 contains 17 residues. The V gene lost 0 bases and the J gene lost 8 bases, with 19 bases spanning the gap. Based on CD45RO/CCR7/CD25/CD127/CD95/CD27, CD4+ regulatory, stem cell-like memory, naive and central memory cells were sorted. The chain carries TRBV4-3 and TRBJ1-4; D gene unclear. The sample consisted of naive CD4+ T cells from blood. The TCR was taken from a man aged 25 to 40 with type 1 diabetes. CDR3 nucleotide sequence: TGCGCCAGCAGCCAAGATGGGAACATGGGTATTGGAGAAAAACTGTTTTTT. Protein: CASSQDGNMGIGEKLFF.